This TCR beta chain was found in a study of early T cells in non-severe SARS-CoV-2 infection. About the study: Sequencing input comprised bulk RNA from unsorted whole blood; chain pairing was not available.

This clonotype was seen a few times. Its target is unknown. Notes on the study in general: Anti-spike CD8 responses were favored by VDJdb matching, which missed private and CD4 specificities.

Individual cDNA molecules were tagged with unique molecular identifiers. In TCRdb, the 5' RACE reads were re-called with MiXCR into one record per CDR3 protein. The sample lists some 57,000 distinct CDR3 sequences, over 7% occurring once. CDR1 and CDR2 (germline): MNHEY, SVGEGT. V was pared by 2 bases and J by 5 bases, with 14 bases between. This CDR3 comprises 15 residues. The sequenced sample was whole blood. This TCR derives from an adult who was a healthcare worker with PCR-confirmed SARS-CoV-2 infection or an uninfected control (not recorded which). V usage is TRBV6-2 or TRBV6-3 and J usage is TRBJ2-3; TRBD1 might be the D (5 bases). Here the CDR3 DNA reads TGTGCCAGCAGTTACACGAGACAGACGGGAGATACGCAGTATTTT. Amino acid sequence: CASSYTRQTGDTQYF.